The 26 T cell receptor beta chains reported below all come from one sample, sequenced in a study of shared clonotypes between healthy human individuals. Using immunoSEQ multiplex PCR, the repertoire was profiled, and TCRdb retains in-frame clones only, with some absent. Seen here are approximately 2.4 million clones, 95% observed once, and the top ten hold roughly 0.13%. Sequenced material: naive CD4+ T cells sorted from blood. The subset is: CD45RA+ positively selected. These receptors were taken from a man between 18 and 29 years old in good health.

The V and J genes are TRBV7-2 and TRBJ1-1; TRBD1 might be the D (6 bases). Germline V gene sequence: CDR1 SGHTA, CDR2 FQGNSA. The germline V and J ends were trimmed by 1 base and 4 bases, with 13 bases remaining between them. The CDR3 sequence is 15 residues long. CDR3 nucleotide sequence: TGTGCCAGCAGCTTAGGCGGGGGGCAGGGCACTGAAGCTTTCTTT. Residues: CASSLGGGQGTEAFF.

The genes are TRBV7-9 and TRBJ2-2, with 8 bases matching TRBD1. CDR1 SEHNR and CDR2 FQNEAQ come from the germline V gene (reference sequence). The V segment lost 5 bases and the J segment 5 bases; nucleotides outside the gene matches: 4. CDR3 length: 14 amino acids. The DNA for the CDR3 is TGTGCCAGCAGCATGACAGGGGCGACCGGGGAGCTGTTTTTT. It translates to CASSMTGATGELFF.

This sequence joins TRBV5-4 and TRBJ2-5, with 7 bases matching TRBD2. Germline V gene data show CDR1 as SGHNT and CDR2 as YYREEE (reference sequence). The CDR3 is 13 residues long. Trimming took 5 bases from V and 4 from J; bases not matched to a gene: 5. CDR3 sequence: CASRGGGGETQYF. CDR3 in DNA: TGTGCCAGCAGAGGCGGGGGTGGAGAGACCCAGTACTTC.

This chain joins TRBV4-3 and TRBJ1-2; D is perhaps TRBD1 (6 bases). The V end was cut by 0 bases, the J end by 2 bases, with 10 bases between. This CDR3 is 15 amino acids long. Germline CDR1 reads LGHNA; CDR2 reads YSLEER. CDR3 sequence: CASSQEWGRNYGYTF. The DNA for the CDR3 is TGCGCCAGCAGCCAAGAATGGGGGCGCAACTATGGCTACACCTTC.

A single count supports this clone. CDR3 residues: CASSELQGAFSYEQYF. The CDR3 DNA sequence: TGTGCCAGCAGTGAATTACAGGGGGCATTTTCCTACGAGCAGTACTTC. The chain uses TRBV6-1 and TRBJ2-7, with 9 bases matching TRBD1. V dropped 2 bases and J dropped 1; count of bases not matched to a gene: 6. The germline V gene encodes CDR1 MNHNS and CDR2 SASEGT. The CDR3 contains 16 residues.

In the case of this clone: Other DNA sequences from this sample encode an identical CDR3 as well. The CDR3 sequence is CASSLTLAKNIQYF. CDR3 DNA: TGTGCCAGCAGCCTTACACTAGCCAAAAACATTCAGTACTTC. The chain carries TRBV28 and TRBJ2-4; D not resolved. The germline V gene encodes CDR1 MDHEN and CDR2 SYDVKM. This CDR3 has 14 amino acids. Between the trimmed V and J ends, which lost 6 bases and 0 bases, there was a span of 9 bases.

This clone was recorded once. This chain joins TRBV11-2 and TRBJ2-2; tentative D call: TRBD1 (6 bases). The CDR3 consists of 14 residues. V was shortened by 5 bases and J by 6 bases, with 13 bases between the two germline ends. Germline assignment: CDR1 SGHAT and CDR2 FQNNGV. CDR3 sequence reads: CASSALQGSGELFF. In DNA form, the CDR3 reads TGTGCCAGCAGCGCACTACAGGGATCCGGGGAGCTGTTTTTT.

This sequence joins TRBV5-1 and TRBJ2-3; 9 bases map to TRBD1. The V gene's germline CDR1 is SGHRS and CDR2 YFSETQ. CDR3 length equals 14 residues. J was trimmed by 5 bases and V by 4 bases; bases with no gene match: 5. This CDR3 is CASSPGQGIDTQYF. The CDR3 DNA is TGCGCCAGCAGCCCTGGACAGGGGATAGATACGCAGTATTTT.

This chain uses TRBV25-1 with TRBJ2-3; 12 bases align to TRBD1. Germline lookup yields CDR1 MGHDK and CDR2 SYGVNS. The CDR3 runs to 14 residues. V lost 10 bases to trimming and J lost 5 bases; unmatched junction nucleotides: 7. The CDR3 DNA follows: TGTGCCACCCGGGACAGGGGGCGAGGAGATACGCAGTATTTT. Its protein is CATRDRGRGDTQYF.

This chain joins TRBV5-1 and TRBJ2-3; either TRBD1 or TRBD2 may fit D (6 bases each). Germline loops: CDR1 SGHRS, CDR2 YFSETQ. Trimming removed 5 bases from V and 0 bases from J, with 16 bases in between. The CDR3 is made up of 16 amino acids. The DNA for the CDR3 is TGCGCCAGCAGGCCCAAGGGGGGCGAAAGCACAGATACGCAGTATTTT. Its protein is CASRPKGGESTDTQYF. The full variable domain, with the rest looked up from reference TRBV5-1 and TRBJ2-3, is KAGVTQTPRYLIKTRGQQVTLSCSPISGHRSVSWYQQTPGQGLQFLFEYFSETQRNKGNFPGRFSGRQFSNSRSEMNVSTLELGDSALYLCASRPKGGESTDTQYFGPGTRLTVL.

The rearrangement links TRBV27 to TRBJ2-7, with D perhaps matching TRBD2 (6 bases). The germline V gene encodes CDR1 MNHEY and CDR2 SMNVEV (reference sequence). This CDR3 is built from 13 residues. V shed 4 bases and J shed 3 bases, with 10 bases lying between them. The CDR3 protein is CASSSRGVYEQYF. The CDR3 region has the DNA TGTGCCAGCAGTTCTCGCGGGGTCTACGAGCAGTACTTC.

The V call is TRBV19, the J call TRBJ2-1, with D perhaps matching TRBD2 (7 bases). Germline V gene data show CDR1 as LNHDA and CDR2 as SQIVND (reference sequence). Trimming removed 7 bases from V and 8 bases from J, with 21 bases in between. The CDR3 loop spans 15 amino acids. CDR3 loop: CASIGGRAAGDEQFF. The CDR3 coding sequence is TGTGCCAGTATAGGGGGGAGGGCCGCCGGGGATGAGCAGTTCTTC.

This clone came up a few times. The V gene is TRBV10-1, the J gene TRBJ1-6; the D is unclear. With 9 bases removed from V and 6 bases from J, the gap between germline ends came to 6 bases. The CDR3 extends over 11 amino acids. Germline values: CDR1 WNHNN, CDR2 SYGVQD (reference sequence). CDR3 amino acids: CARLVNSPLHF. CDR3 in DNA: TGCGCCAGACTGGTTAATTCACCCCTCCACTTT.

This clone was recorded only once. This chain uses TRBV5-1 with TRBJ2-7; 9 bases match TRBD1. The CDR3 totals 15 residues. Germline trimming cut 4 bases from V and 3 bases from J; bases unmatched to any gene: 8. Per the germline V gene, CDR1 is SGHRS and CDR2 is YFSETQ. This CDR3 reads CASSATGQGYYEQYF. The CDR3 DNA follows: TGCGCCAGCAGCGCGACGGGACAGGGCTACTACGAGCAGTACTTC.

The chain links TRBV21-1 to TRBJ2-5; the table names TRBD1, a call not compared with the DNA. TRBV21-1 is labeled a pseudogene. This CDR3 is 14 amino acids long. As DNA, the CDR3 is TGTGCCAGCAGGGGACAGGGCCCGAAAGAGACCCAGTACTTC. This gives the protein CASRGQGPKETQYF.

Only one count was recorded for this clone. DNA for the CDR3: TGTGCCAGCAGTCCTAGCGGGGGCCCCTACGAGCAGTACTTC. Protein product: CASSPSGGPYEQYF. This rearrangement joins TRBV7-2 to TRBJ2-7, with TRBD2 matching over 10 bases. The CDR3 sequence is 14 residues long. CDR1 and CDR2 from the germline V gene are SGHTA and FQGNSA. J gave up 2 bases and V 6 bases, and 4 bases lay outside the gene matches.

The chain joins TRBV7-8 to TRBJ2-1; D is perhaps TRBD2 (5 bases). Deletions cut 1 base from V and 0 bases from J, with 10 bases between. This CDR3 is 16 amino acids long. The germline V gene encodes CDR1 SGHVS and CDR2 FQNEAQ. The chain's CDR3 is CASSLEAAHSYNEQFF. CDR3 sequence (DNA): TGTGCCAGCAGCTTAGAAGCGGCACACTCCTACAATGAGCAGTTCTTC.

For this clone: The sample has other DNA sequences that encode this CDR3 too. The gene calls are TRBV5-4 and TRBJ2-7; 10 bases map to TRBD2. The V gene end was trimmed by 2 bases and the J gene end by 0 bases; junction bases not matched to a gene: 2. Germline V lookup: CDR1 SGHNT, CDR2 YYREEE (reference sequence). The CDR3 spans 15 residues. The DNA of the CDR3 is TGTGCCAGCAGCTTAGGACTAGCGGACTCCTACGAGCAGTACTTC. It is translated as CASSLGLADSYEQYF.

Comment on this clone: Other DNA sequences in this sample translate to the same CDR3. The rearrangement links TRBV7-9 to TRBJ1-1, with D perhaps matching TRBD1 (5 bases). The V gene lost 3 bases and the J gene lost 0 bases, with 8 bases spanning the gap. The CDR3 totals 14 residues. The germline V gene encodes CDR1 SEHNR and CDR2 FQNEAQ (reference sequence). This CDR3 is CASSFQGMNTEAFF. DNA for the CDR3: TGTGCCAGCAGCTTTCAGGGCATGAACACTGAAGCTTTCTTT. The full variable domain, completed using reference TRBV7-9 and TRBJ1-1, is DTGVSQNPRHKITKRGQNVTFRCDPISEHNRLYWYRQTLGQGPEFLTYFQNEAQLEKSRLLSDRFSAERPKGSFSTLEIQRTEQGDSAMYLCASSFQGMNTEAFFGQGTRLTVV.

This clone was seen a single time. The V gene is TRBV11-3, the J gene TRBJ2-3, with D perhaps TRBD1 (5 bases). V shed 0 bases and J shed 2 bases, with 9 bases lying between them. Germline-derived CDR1 and CDR2 are SGHNT and YENEEA. There are 15 residues in the CDR3. Written as DNA, the CDR3 is TGTGCCAGCAGCTTAGATGGGGCCGCCACAGATACGCAGTATTTT. Amino acids: CASSLDGAATDTQYF.

CDR3 residues: CASSELAAYEQYF. In DNA, the CDR3 is TGTGCCAGCAGTGAACTAGCGGCCTACGAGCAGTACTTC. The V call is TRBV6-1, the J call TRBJ2-7; 7 nucleotides align to TRBD2. V gave up 2 bases and J gave up 2 bases; unmatched junction bases: 0. The germline CDR1 and CDR2 sequences are MNHNS and SASEGT. The CDR3 extends over 13 amino acids.

On this clone: Other DNA sequences in this sample translate to the same CDR3. The rearrangement links TRBV2 to TRBJ1-1; tentative D call: TRBD1 (5 bases). CDR1 and CDR2 from the germline V gene are SNHLY and FYNNEI. This CDR3 comprises 13 residues. Trimming took off 6 bases at V and 2 bases at J, with 10 bases between the two ends. CDR3 region: CASSADRNTEAFF. DNA for the CDR3: TGTGCCAGCAGCGCCGACAGAAACACTGAAGCTTTCTTT.

The V call is TRBV7-2, the J call TRBJ2-5; 7 bases are shared with TRBD2. The CDR3 loop spans 13 amino acids. The germline gives CDR1 SGHTA, CDR2 FQGNSA. V gave up 4 bases and J gave up 4 bases; unmatched junction bases: 3. DNA of the CDR3: TGTGCCAGCAGCTCAGCGGGAAGAGAGACCCAGTACTTC. As protein: CASSSAGRETQYF.

The gene calls are TRBV5-1 and TRBJ1-4; D remains unclear. The CDR3 is 15 amino acids. Germline V CDR1 and CDR2: SGHRS, YFSETQ. V lost 1 base, J lost 3 bases, and 10 bases lay in between. CDR3 loop: CASSLWESPNEKLFF. The CDR3 bases are TGCGCCAGCAGCTTGTGGGAAAGCCCTAATGAAAAACTGTTTTTT.

The chain carries TRBV7-9 and TRBJ1-5; perhaps TRBD1 as D (5 bases). This CDR3 is 15 amino acids long. The germline V gene encodes CDR1 SEHNR and CDR2 FQNEAQ (reference sequence). V lost 5 bases to trimming and J lost 3 bases, with 14 bases between them. CDR3 residues: CASSPLGTVNQPQHF. The CDR3 DNA reads TGTGCCAGCAGCCCCTTGGGGACGGTCAATCAGCCCCAGCATTTT.

This chain connects TRBV14 to TRBJ2-7; no clear D. V lost 1 base and J 4 bases, leaving 14 bases between the germline ends. Germline lookup yields CDR1 SGHDN and CDR2 FVKESK. This CDR3 is built from 15 residues. The CDR3 bases are TGTGCCAGCAGCCAAGGACCGTACAGCTATTACGAGCAGTACTTC. Translated: CASSQGPYSYYEQYF.